Reported below is one T cell receptor beta chain. Its antigen is still unknown. Profiled with immunoSEQ multiplex PCR; TCRdb holds only in-frame clones, not every one. Of about 58,000 clones detected, approximately 84% appear once; the ten largest clones hold roughly 2%. The data originate from a study of lymphopenia after photon versus proton radiotherapy. Findings and caveats of the study: Larger post-nadir TCR diversity loss correlated inversely with survival in deceased patients. After the lymphocyte nadir, photon-treated repertoires showed oligoclonal expansion, especially of CD8+ Temra cells. Authors raise, but do not show, better survival with proton therapy.

CDR3 length equals 15 residues. V lost 1 base, J lost 6 bases, and 13 bases lay in between. From germline, CDR1 is MGHRA and CDR2 YSYEKL. Sequenced here: peripheral blood, sampled from a patient treated with proton-based radiotherapy. This chain links TRBV4-1 with TRBJ2-4; D is possibly TRBD2 (6 bases). This TCR derives from a man aged 55 to 70 with pancreatic cancer. The CDR3 bases are TGCGCCAGCAGCCAAGGCTCGGGAGTGGGAAACATTCAGTACTTC. This encodes CASSQGSGVGNIQYF.